This is a list of T cell receptor beta chains from one sample in a study of blood T cell repertoires in COVID-19. Repertoires were generated with immunoSEQ multiplex PCR, while TCRdb's copy carries only in-frame clones and drops some. The sample contains more than 200,000 clones, around 87% of which appear only once. The sample taken for sequencing was peripheral blood. The receptors shown here come from a woman aged 55 to 70 with COVID-19, enrolled during active disease. Each CDR3 is given with its conserved first and last residue. The D gene is left open where the match is weak. Not all rows give a size; the values are once, few, many and, for expanded clones, a class.

TRBV28	NA	TRBJ1-1	NA	CASSFPPTGEAFF	TGTGCCAGCAGTTTCCCCCCGACAGGAGAAGCTTTCTTT
TRBV9	NA	TRBJ2-3	NA	CASSDTGSNTDTQYF	TGTGCCAGCAGTGACACCGGGAGCAACACAGATACGCAGTATTTT
TRBV10-1	few	TRBJ2-7	NA	CASSLTGSDEQYF	TGCGCCAGCAGTCTGACAGGCTCCGACGAGCAGTACTTC
TRBV15	NA	TRBJ2-1	NA	CATSRVYRGNEQFF	TGTGCCACCAGCAGAGTTTATCGGGGCAATGAGCAGTTCTTC
TRBV6-5	NA	TRBJ2-2	TRBD2	CASRKGTSGAGELFF	TGTGCCAGCAGGAAAGGGACTAGCGGAGCCGGGGAGCTGTTTTTT
TRBV24-1	once	TRBJ2-5	NA	CATSDLGQQETQYF	TGTGCCACCAGTGATTTGGGGCAGCAAGAGACCCAGTACTTC
TRBV6-4	NA	TRBJ2-2	NA	CASSDSIARSTGELFF	TGTGCCAGCAGTGACTCGATCGCTAGATCCACCGGGGAGCTGTTTTTT
TRBV12-3/TRBV12-4	NA	TRBJ2-1	TRBD2	CATLADSYNEQFF	TGTGCCACCCTAGCGGACTCCTACAATGAGCAGTTCTTC
TRBV6-5	NA	TRBJ2-1	TRBD1	CASSSGTGIYNEQFF	TGTGCCAGCAGTTCCGGGACAGGCATCTACAATGAGCAGTTCTTC
TRBV27	NA	TRBJ2-7	TRBD1	CASRQGTGGFYEQYF	TGTGCCAGCAGACAGGGGACAGGGGGCTTCTACGAGCAGTACTTC
TRBV9	NA	TRBJ1-6	TRBD1	CASSVGATGVASTLHF	TGTGCCAGCAGCGTAGGGGCTACAGGGGTGGCTTCGACCCTCCACTTT
TRBV11-2	NA	TRBJ1-2	NA	CASSLNAATAGGYTF	TGTGCCAGCAGCTTAAACGCGGCGACCGCGGGAGGCTACACCTTC
TRBV7-9	NA	TRBJ2-1	TRBD2	CASNLAGAVHEQFF	TGTGCCAGCAACCTAGCGGGAGCCGTCCATGAGCAGTTCTTC
TRBV5-1	NA	TRBJ1-1	NA	CASSPERTVNTEAFF	TGCGCCAGCAGCCCCGAGAGGACAGTGAACACTGAAGCTTTCTTT
TRBV30	NA	TRBJ1-1	NA	CAGQKAVWEAFF	TGTGCCGGACAGAAGGCTGTATGGGAAGCTTTCTTT
TRBV6-5	NA	TRBJ1-6	NA	CASSYSKTLNSPLHF	TGTGCCAGCAGTTACTCGAAGACATTGAATTCACCCCTCCACTTT
TRBV6-5	NA	TRBJ1-3	NA	CASSYQGSGNTIYF	TGTGCCAGCAGTTACCAGGGAAGTGGAAACACCATATATTTT
TRBV28	NA	TRBJ2-1	TRBD2	CASSPAGVLYNEQFF	TGTGCCAGCTCCCCTGCGGGAGTACTTTACAATGAGCAGTTCTTC
TRBV5-1	NA	TRBJ1-1	NA	CASHIGGSGTEAFF	TGCGCCTCCCATATCGGGGGTTCGGGCACTGAAGCTTTCTTT
TRBV19	NA	TRBJ1-6	NA	CASSEAVNSPLHF	TGTGCCAGTAGCGAGGCGGTTAATTCACCCCTCCACTTT
TRBV5-1	NA	TRBJ2-2	NA	CASSSENTNTGELFF	TGCGCTAGCAGCTCGGAGAACACGAACACCGGGGAGCTGTTTTTT
TRBV7-9	NA	TRBJ1-1	TRBD1	CASSSLFGTGLNTEAFF	TGTGCCAGCAGCTCCCTATTCGGGACAGGGTTGAACACTGAAGCTTTCTTT
TRBV25-1	NA	TRBJ1-4	TRBD1	CASSELRGQGEKLFF	TGTGCCAGCAGTGAATTAAGGGGGCAGGGTGAAAAACTGTTTTTT
TRBV5-1	NA	TRBJ1-6	NA	CASSFTGNNSPLHF	TGCGCCAGCAGCTTCACGGGGAATAATTCACCCCTCCACTTT
TRBV7-2	NA	TRBJ2-7	NA	CASSPGIFYEQYF	TGTGCCAGCTCTCCAGGGATTTTCTACGAGCAGTACTTC
TRBV27	NA	TRBJ1-1	NA	CASSGRRGTEAFF	TGTGCCAGCAGTGGGCGAAGGGGCACTGAAGCTTTCTTT
TRBV6-5	NA	TRBJ1-4	NA	CASSQEKLFF	TGTGCCAGCTCTCAGGAAAAACTGTTTTTT
TRBV19	NA	TRBJ1-1	NA	CASSIAGANTEAFF	TGTGCCAGTAGTATCGCGGGGGCGAATACTGAAGCTTTCTTT
TRBV4-1	NA	TRBJ2-1	NA	CASSQDFRGGNYDNEQFF	TGCGCCAGCAGCCAAGATTTTAGGGGCGGGAACTATGACAATGAGCAGTTCTTC
TRBV24-1	NA	TRBJ1-5	NA	CATSDFRGQPQHF	TGTGCCACCAGTGATTTTAGGGGTCAGCCCCAGCATTTT
TRBV30	NA	TRBJ1-4	NA	CAWSEAGVEKLFF	TGTGCCTGGAGTGAGGCAGGGGTTGAAAAACTGTTTTTT
TRBV7-9	NA	TRBJ2-7	NA	CASSRITGEQYF	TGTGCCAGCAGTCGAATAACCGGGGAGCAGTACTTC
TRBV10-2	NA	TRBJ1-3	TRBD1	CASSETGGRNTIYF	TGCGCCAGCAGTGAAACAGGGGGCAGGAACACCATATATTTT
TRBV5-4	once	TRBJ1-1	TRBD1	CASSTEQGSVAEAFF	TGTGCCAGCAGCACCGAACAGGGGTCGGTCGCTGAAGCTTTCTTT
TRBV12-3/TRBV12-4	NA	TRBJ1-1	NA	CASRGEYTEAFF	TGTGCCAGCAGAGGAGAGTATACTGAAGCTTTCTTT
TRBV5-1	NA	TRBJ2-7	NA	CASSPTSSVYEQYF	TGCGCCAGCAGCCCCACCTCTAGCGTCTACGAGCAGTACTTC
TRBV9	NA	TRBJ2-3	NA	CASSGETGPDTQYF	TGTGCCAGCAGCGGCGAGACAGGACCAGATACGCAGTATTTT
TRBV18	NA	TRBJ1-5	TRBD1	CASSPESPGQLPHPNQPQHF	TGTGCCAGCTCACCAGAAAGTCCGGGACAGCTTCCTCACCCAAATCAGCCCCAGCATTTT
TRBV5-1	NA	TRBJ2-3	NA	CASSLFSGRTDTQYF	TGCGCCAGCAGCTTGTTCAGCGGTCGCACAGATACGCAGTATTTT
TRBV4-3	NA	TRBJ1-2	TRBD1	CASSQRTGDYGYTF	TGCGCCAGCAGCCAGCGGACAGGGGACTATGGCTACACCTTC